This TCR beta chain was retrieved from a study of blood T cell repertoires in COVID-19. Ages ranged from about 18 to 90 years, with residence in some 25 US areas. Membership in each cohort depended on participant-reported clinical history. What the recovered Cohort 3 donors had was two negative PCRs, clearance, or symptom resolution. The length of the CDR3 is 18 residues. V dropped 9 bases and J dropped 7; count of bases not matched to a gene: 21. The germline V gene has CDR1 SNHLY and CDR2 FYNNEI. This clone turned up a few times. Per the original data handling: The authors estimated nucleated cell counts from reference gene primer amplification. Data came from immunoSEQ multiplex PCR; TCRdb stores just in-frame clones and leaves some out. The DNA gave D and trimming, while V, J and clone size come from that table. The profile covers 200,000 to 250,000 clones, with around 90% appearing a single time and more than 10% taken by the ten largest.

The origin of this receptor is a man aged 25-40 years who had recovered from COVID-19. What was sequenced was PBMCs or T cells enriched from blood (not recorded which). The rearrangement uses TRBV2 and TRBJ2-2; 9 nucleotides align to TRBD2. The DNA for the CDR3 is TGTGCCAGAAGCATCCCGCCAGAAGTAGCGGGAGCTGGCGGGGAGCTGTTTTTT. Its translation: CARSIPPEVAGAGGELFF. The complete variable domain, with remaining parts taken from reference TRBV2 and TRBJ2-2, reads EPEVTQTPSHQVTQMGQEVILRCVPISNHLYFYWYRQILGQKVEFLVSFYNNEISEKSEIFDDQFSVERPDGSNFTLKIRSTKLEDSAMYFCARSIPPEVAGAGGELFFGEGSRLTVL.